The clone carrying this T cell receptor (beta chain) was seen repeatedly, ten times or more. The data stem from a study of spatial heterogeneity in lung cancer. Overall study: Mean representation of each unique TCR and UMI combination in the raw reads exceeded eight occurrences.

One entry per CDR3 protein results from TCRdb running MiXCR on the 5' RACE reads. Found here are tens of thousands of distinct CDR3 sequences, around an eighth of them singletons; the top ten hold around 4.3%. The time point is: sample taken at primary tumor resection. The authors sequenced whole RNA from tumor, nontumor lung or frozen PBMC without sorting. CDR3 size: 14 residues. This sequence joins TRBV12-2 and TRBJ2-7; TRBD2, the table's D call, was not compared with the DNA. TRBV12-2 is given as a pseudogene. The material sequenced was PBMCs, taken at surgery. The clonotype comes from a male donor with early-stage non-small cell lung cancer. This chain's CDR3 is CASRLRLAGGRQYF. CDR3 DNA sequence: TGTGCAAGTCGCCTCAGACTAGCGGGAGGACGGCAGTACTTC.